Shown below are 3 T cell receptor beta chains from a single sample sequenced in a study of cytomegalovirus exposure and HLA in healthy donors. The study ran its PCR with 60 Vbeta and 13 Jbeta primers. Only in-frame clones appear in the TCRdb table, and some are missing; sequencing was by immunoSEQ multiplex PCR. In the table there are some 44,000 clones, approximately 90% of which are singletons. The specimen was PBMCs. The receptors were sampled from a woman aged 40 to 50 in good health and CMV-seropositive.

The chain combines TRBV6-6 with TRBJ1-5; unclear D gene. The germline V gene encodes CDR1 MNHNY and CDR2 SVGAGI (reference sequence). CDR3 size: 14 residues. Trimming removed 4 bases at V and 1 base at J, with 8 bases between. CDR3 DNA sequence: TGTGCCAGCAGTTTACAGATAAGCAATCAGCCCCAGCATTTT. Translation: CASSLQISNQPQHF.

The J gene is TRBJ1-1, the V gene TRBV19, with D hard to call. There are 14 residues in the CDR3. V lost 5 bases to trimming and J lost 1 base, with 11 bases between them. Germline-derived CDR1 and CDR2 are LNHDA and SQIVND (reference sequence). CDR3 DNA: TGTGCCAGTAGTCTCCTTCTAGAGAACACTGAAGCTTTCTTT. This encodes CASSLLLENTEAFF.

The rearrangement joins TRBV6-1 to TRBJ1-1; 9 positions agree with TRBD1. Germline V lookup: CDR1 MNHNS, CDR2 SASEGT. V lost 3 bases to trimming and J lost 6 bases; unmatched junction nucleotides: 14. The CDR3 contains 17 residues. The CDR3: CASSELSGTGMAAEAFF. CDR3 nucleotide sequence: TGTGCCAGCAGTGAGCTATCCGGGACAGGGATGGCCGCTGAAGCTTTCTTT.